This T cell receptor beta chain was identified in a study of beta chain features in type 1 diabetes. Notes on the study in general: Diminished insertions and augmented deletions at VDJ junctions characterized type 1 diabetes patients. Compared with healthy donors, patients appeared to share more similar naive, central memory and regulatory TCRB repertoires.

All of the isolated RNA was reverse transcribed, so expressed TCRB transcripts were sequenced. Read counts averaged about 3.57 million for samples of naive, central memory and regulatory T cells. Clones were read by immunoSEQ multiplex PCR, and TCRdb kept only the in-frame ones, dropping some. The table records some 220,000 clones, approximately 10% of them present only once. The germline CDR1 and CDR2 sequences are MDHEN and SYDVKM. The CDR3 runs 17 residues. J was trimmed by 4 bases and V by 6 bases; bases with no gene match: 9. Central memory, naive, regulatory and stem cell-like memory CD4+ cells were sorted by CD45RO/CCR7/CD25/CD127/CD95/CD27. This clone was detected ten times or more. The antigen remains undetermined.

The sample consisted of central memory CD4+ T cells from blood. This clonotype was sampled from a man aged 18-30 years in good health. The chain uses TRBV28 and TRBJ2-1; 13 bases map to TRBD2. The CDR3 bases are TGTGCCAGCAGGGGACTAGCGGGAACAAGGTCGTACAATGAGCAGTTCTTC. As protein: CASRGLAGTRSYNEQFF. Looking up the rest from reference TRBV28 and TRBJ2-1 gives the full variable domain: DVKVTQSSRYLVKRTGEKVFLECVQDMDHENMFWYRQDPGLGLRLIYFSYDVKMKEKGDIPEGYSVSREKKERFSLILESASTNQTSMYLCASRGLAGTRSYNEQFFGPGTRLTVL.